This TCR beta chain was captured in a study of blood T cells in healthy people across ages. Points from the study as a whole: Researchers deemed the diversity estimates from one million T cells underestimates.

This CDR3 contains 15 residues. V was pared by 0 bases and J by 7 bases, with 5 bases of the junction left unmatched. The germline V gene encodes CDR1 DFQATT and CDR2 SNEGSKA (reference sequence). Combining a sample-barcoded 5' primer with a J-beta primer mix, a second PCR ran for 7 to 11 cycles. MiXCR was run by TCRdb on the 5' RACE reads, yielding one entry per CDR3 protein. The sample comprises 700,000 or so distinct CDR3 sequences, 22% of which are singletons, and 22% rests with the top ten. This clonotype was counted between two and nine times. The antigen is undetermined. Total RNA was extracted at no less than 5.5 micrograms per sample.

The sample was blood. The chain has TRBV20-1 and TRBJ2-1, with 11 bases that match TRBD2. This sequence originates from a man between 65 and 85 years old in good health. CDR3: CSARDSGGAGNEQFF. The CDR3 coding sequence is TGCAGTGCTAGAGATAGCGGGGGGGCTGGTAATGAGCAGTTCTTC.